Listed below are T cell receptor beta chains from one sample, sequenced in a study of CD8+CD57+ T cells in acquired aplastic anemia. TCRdb recomputed calls from the reads with MiXCR, one row per CDR3 protein. The sample includes some 220,000 distinct CDR3 sequences, almost 35% of them seen just once. The sample taken for sequencing was sorted CD4+, CD8+, or CD8+CD57+ T cells (not recorded which) from PBMCs. All receptors come from a human donor in good health, serving as a control. The CDR3 runs from the conserved cysteine through the conserved F or W. A D gene is named only where the DNA matches it firmly. Not every row has a clone size; where given, it reads once, few, many or a size class.

D gene	clone size	V gene	J gene	CDR3 protein	CDR3 DNA
.	.	TRBV29-1	TRBJ2-5	CSVVWGQETQYF	TGCAGCGTTGTCTGGGGGCAAGAGACCCAGTACTTC
.	many	TRBV24-1	TRBJ2-3	CATSDSTVPTDTQYF	TGTGCCACCAGTGATTCGACAGTACCCACAGATACGCAGTATTTT
TRBD1	many	TRBV20-1	TRBJ2-3	CSARSPPGQQNTDTQYF	TGCAGTGCTAGATCGCCGCCGGGACAGCAAAACACAGATACGCAGTATTTT
TRBD1	few	TRBV5-4	TRBJ1-5	CASSFQGARDSNQPQHF	TGTGCCAGCAGCTTCCAGGGGGCGAGGGATAGCAATCAGCCCCAGCATTTT
.	few	TRBV9	TRBJ1-5	CASSVGNRADQPQHF	TGTGCCAGCAGCGTAGGTAACAGGGCGGATCAGCCCCAGCATTTT
.	few	TRBV3-1	TRBJ1-1	CASSQEARIGAFF	TGTGCCAGCAGCCAAGAGGCGAGGATCGGAGCTTTCTTT
.	.	TRBV3-1	TRBJ2-7	CTSSQLGSSYEQYF	TGTACCAGCAGCCAGTTAGGCAGCTCCTACGAGCAGTACTTC
.	few	TRBV10-3	TRBJ2-2	CASTQGASGELFF	TGTGCCAGCACCCAAGGGGCTTCTGGGGAGCTGTTTTTT
.	many	TRBV7-9	TRBJ1-1	CASSTTGMGTEAFF	TGTGCCAGCAGCACAACAGGGATGGGCACTGAAGCTTTCTTT
.	many	TRBV7-2	TRBJ1-2	CASSFTGRYGYTF	TGTGCCAGCAGCTTCACAGGGCGCTATGGCTACACCTTC
.	.	TRBV5-1	TRBJ2-3	CASSSGGHTDTQYF	TGCGCCAGCAGCTCTGGCGGTCACACAGATACGCAGTATTTT
TRBD1	many	TRBV20-1	TRBJ1-1	CSATGTGRFNTEAFF	TGCAGTGCTACAGGGACAGGGAGGTTCAACACTGAAGCTTTCTTT
.	few	TRBV18	TRBJ2-7	CASSPTQDNWEQYF	TGTGCCAGCTCACCAACCCAGGACAACTGGGAGCAGTACTTC
.	many	TRBV24-1	TRBJ1-2	CATSDPVYDYGYTF	TGTGCCACCAGTGACCCGGTATACGACTATGGCTACACCTTC
.	many	TRBV11-2	TRBJ2-1	CASSSPGRGYNEQFF	TGTGCCAGCAGCTCTCCGGGACGGGGTTACAATGAGCAGTTCTTC
.	.	TRBV20-1	TRBJ1-6	CSARDRDLSPLHF	TGCAGTGCTAGAGACAGGGACCTATCACCCCTCCACTTT
TRBD1	once	TRBV29-1	TRBJ1-2	CSLAATGGGYTF	TGCAGCTTAGCGGCGACAGGGGGAGGCTACACCTTC
TRBD1	few	TRBV14	TRBJ2-1	CASSRTGGTYYNEQFF	TGTGCCAGCAGCCGAACAGGGGGAACATACTACAATGAGCAGTTCTTC
.	.	TRBV5-4	TRBJ2-1	CASSRGSSYNEQFF	TGTGCCAGCAGTCGGGGGAGCTCCTACAATGAGCAGTTCTTC
.	few	TRBV29-1	TRBJ2-1	CSVAHNEQFF	TGCAGCGTTGCCCACAATGAGCAGTTCTTC
TRBD2	few	TRBV2	TRBJ2-7	CASSDGGGPYEQYF	TGTGCCAGCAGTGATGGCGGGGGGCCCTACGAGCAGTACTTC
TRBD1	few	TRBV5-6	TRBJ1-3	CASSSSGGVNTIYF	TGTGCCAGCAGCTCCTCAGGGGGGGTAAACACCATATATTTT
.	.	TRBV5-5	TRBJ1-2	CASSLVSSNYGYTF	TGTGCCAGCAGCTTGGTCTCGTCTAACTATGGCTACACCTTC
TRBD2	.	TRBV24-1	TRBJ2-3	CATRAGGRRTDTQYF	TGTGCCACCAGAGCGGGGGGGCGGCGCACAGATACGCAGTATTTT
.	.	TRBV20-1	TRBJ2-7	CSARAWGRTYEQYF	TGCAGTGCTAGGGCGTGGGGTCGGACCTACGAGCAGTACTTC
TRBD1	many	TRBV7-9	TRBJ2-1	CASSQRWGQGRNEQFF	TGTGCCAGCAGCCAGCGGTGGGGACAGGGGAGAAATGAGCAGTTCTTC
TRBD1	many	TRBV2	TRBJ2-1	CASRDRGNEQFF	TGTGCCAGCAGGGACAGGGGCAATGAGCAGTTCTTC
TRBD2	.	TRBV24-1	TRBJ2-2	CATSDIAGGAGELFF	TGTGCCACCAGTGATATCGCGGGGGGCGCCGGGGAGCTGTTTTTT
.	.	TRBV30	TRBJ1-2	CAWSVTWQGSRGYTF	TGTGCCTGGAGTGTAACCTGGCAGGGGAGTCGTGGCTACACCTTC
.	many	TRBV7-6	TRBJ1-1	CASSRDMNTEAFF	TGTGCCAGCAGTCGTGACATGAACACTGAAGCTTTCTTT
TRBD2	.	TRBV29-1	TRBJ2-7	CSVLGLAGGYEQYF	TGCAGCGTGCTGGGACTAGCGGGGGGCTACGAGCAGTACTTC
.	.	TRBV6-1	TRBJ2-7	CASSEEFIGLAYEQYF	TGTGCCAGCAGTGAAGAGTTTATCGGGCTAGCCTACGAGCAGTACTTC
.	many	TRBV2	TRBJ2-6	CASSDYRGGGANVLTF	TGTGCCAGCAGTGACTATAGGGGTGGTGGGGCCAACGTCCTGACTTTC
.	few	TRBV5-1	TRBJ1-3	CASSAEAGHGNTIYF	TGCGCCAGCAGCGCGGAGGCAGGTCATGGAAACACCATATATTTT
TRBD1	many	TRBV6-1	TRBJ1-6	CASSINRGHSPLHF	TGTGCCAGCAGTATAAACAGGGGACATTCACCCCTCCACTTT
.	.	TRBV5-1	TRBJ1-4	CASSLTGLTTNEKLFF	TGCGCCAGCAGCTTGACAGGGCTAACAACTAATGAAAAACTGTTTTTT
TRBD1	.	TRBV4-2	TRBJ1-2	CAGSPQTGVVVYGYTF	TGTGCCGGCAGCCCTCAGACAGGGGTCGTAGTCTATGGCTACACCTTC
.	many	TRBV19	TRBJ1-5	CASSIGWGGDQPQHF	TGTGCCAGTAGTATAGGCTGGGGGGGAGATCAGCCCCAGCATTTT
.	many	TRBV10-3	TRBJ2-7	CAITRDGRTYEQYF	TGTGCCATCACCCGAGACGGAAGAACCTACGAGCAGTACTTC
.	many	TRBV10-3	TRBJ2-7	CAIRRPFYEQYF	TGTGCCATCAGACGGCCGTTCTACGAGCAGTACTTC
.	few	TRBV15	TRBJ2-7	CATDRTVREQYF	TGTGCCACAGATCGGACAGTGCGCGAGCAGTACTTC